This is a list of T cell receptor beta chains from one sample in a study of T cell repertoires in cytomegalovirus infection. TCRdb recomputed calls from the reads with MiXCR, one row per CDR3 protein. The sample lists hundreds of thousands of distinct CDR3 sequences; 20% to 25% were seen once. Sequencing was performed on CD8+ T cells from PBMCs. The receptors stem from a human donor in good health (CMV status not recorded). Some clones in this sample may be carry-over from other donors' samples. CDR3s include the opening cysteine and the closing phenylalanine or tryptophan. D genes are given only for firm matches. Clone size appears in some rows only: once, few, many, or a class for an expanded clone.

TRBJ2-5 - - TRBV2 CASKPGLGTQETQYF TGTGCCAGCAAACCGGGACTCGGTACGCAAGAGACCCAGTACTTC
TRBJ1-2 - - TRBV10-3 CAIGPKAEAYYGYTF TGTGCCATCGGACCGAAGGCGGAAGCTTACTATGGCTACACCTTC
TRBJ1-4 TRBD1 many TRBV7-9 CASSDRGQGDEKLFF TGTGCCAGCAGCGACCGAGGACAGGGGGATGAAAAACTGTTTTTT
TRBJ2-1 TRBD2 many TRBV6-2/TRBV6-3 CASSYVAGVYNEQFF TGTGCCAGCAGTTACGTAGCGGGGGTTTACAATGAGCAGTTCTTC
TRBJ1-3 - many TRBV7-2 CASSPDGGSGNTIYF TGTGCCAGCAGCCCTGATGGGGGCTCTGGAAACACCATATATTTT
TRBJ2-3 - few TRBV5-6 CASSLPTDGRTDTQYF TGTGCCAGCAGCTTGCCGACAGATGGGCGCACAGATACGCAGTATTTT
TRBJ2-3 TRBD1 - TRBV14 CARSHPLGQYTDTQYF TGTGCCCGCAGCCATCCGTTGGGACAGTACACAGATACGCAGTATTTT
TRBJ2-2 TRBD2 many TRBV7-2 CASRISGGRELFF TGTGCCAGCAGGATTAGCGGGGGGCGGGAGCTGTTTTTT
TRBJ2-1 TRBD1 - TRBV7-6 CASSLLIPGQGSYNEQFF TGTGCCAGCAGCTTGCTAATTCCGGGACAGGGGTCCTACAATGAGCAGTTCTTC
TRBJ2-1 TRBD2 many TRBV7-2 CASSFVAGGDNEQFF TGTGCCAGCAGCTTTGTTGCGGGGGGAGACAATGAGCAGTTCTTC
TRBJ1-1 TRBD1 - TRBV5-1 CASSLARQGPDTEAFF TGCGCCAGCAGCTTGGCCCGACAGGGCCCTGACACTGAAGCTTTCTTT
TRBJ1-1 - - TRBV15 CATSRDLGPFEAFF TGTGCCACCAGCAGAGACCTCGGGCCTTTCGAAGCTTTCTTT
TRBJ2-1 TRBD2 - TRBV20-1 CSASTSGGPRVSGEQFF TGCAGTGCTTCAACTAGCGGGGGACCGCGGGTATCCGGTGAGCAGTTCTTC
TRBJ2-7 TRBD1 few TRBV20-1 CSASMRDRSSYEQYF TGCAGTGCTAGTATGCGGGACAGGAGCTCCTACGAGCAGTACTTC
TRBJ2-1 - many TRBV27 CASSLTGVLYNEQFF TGTGCCAGCAGTTTAACCGGGGTTCTTTACAATGAGCAGTTCTTC
TRBJ1-1 TRBD1 once TRBV20-1 CSARGTGSNTEAFF TGCAGTGCTAGGGGGACAGGGTCGAACACTGAAGCTTTCTTT
TRBJ2-7 - few TRBV18 CASSPPEGLSSYEQYF TGTGCCAGCTCACCACCGGAGGGTCTGAGCTCCTACGAGCAGTACTTC
TRBJ1-1 TRBD1 - TRBV14 CASSPWGQGETEAFF TGTGCCAGCAGCCCCTGGGGACAGGGGGAGACTGAAGCTTTCTTT
TRBJ1-1 - - TRBV14 CASSQIPGRLNTEAFF TGTGCCAGCAGCCAAATCCCGGGACGGTTGAACACTGAAGCTTTCTTT
TRBJ1-1 TRBD1 - TRBV6-2/TRBV6-3 CASSYGQGGTEAFF TGTGCCAGCAGTTACGGACAGGGGGGGACTGAAGCTTTCTTT
TRBJ2-3 TRBD2 - TRBV7-9 CASSFTLGLDGSDTQYF TGTGCCAGCAGCTTCACCCTAGGACTAGATGGCTCAGATACGCAGTATTTT
TRBJ2-2 - - TRBV29-1 CSAGPTINTGELFF TGCAGCGCCGGGCCGACGATTAACACCGGGGAGCTGTTTTTT
TRBJ2-5 TRBD1 few TRBV28 CASSPNIGQVQETQYF TGTGCCAGCAGCCCCAACATAGGACAGGTCCAAGAGACCCAGTACTTC
TRBJ2-7 - many TRBV7-6 CASSLGPLDEQYF TGTGCCAGCAGCTTAGGGCCCCTCGACGAGCAGTACTTC
TRBJ2-7 TRBD2 many TRBV6-5 CASSYDPTAGESYEQYF TGTGCCAGCAGTTACGACCCCACAGCGGGGGAGAGCTACGAGCAGTACTTC
TRBJ2-1 TRBD2 many TRBV18 CASSPPTGGYNEQFF TGTGCCAGCTCACCACCTACCGGGGGGTACAATGAGCAGTTCTTC
TRBJ2-1 - - TRBV19 CASSTGASTWDNEQFF TGTGCCAGTAGCACCGGGGCCAGCACTTGGGACAATGAGCAGTTCTTC
TRBJ2-7 - - TRBV29-1 CSVEGGSPGEQYF TGCAGCGTTGAAGGGGGCTCCCCAGGCGAGCAGTACTTC
TRBJ1-1 - few TRBV4-2 CASSQSLSQGAFF TGTGCCAGCAGCCAGTCATTGTCGCAGGGAGCTTTCTTT
TRBJ1-2 - - TRBV28 CASRFQWTYGYTF TGTGCCAGCAGATTCCAGTGGACGTATGGCTACACCTTC
TRBJ1-4 - many TRBV7-2 CASSSQGLNEKLFF TGTGCCAGCAGCTCACAGGGTCTTAATGAAAAACTGTTTTTT
TRBJ2-3 - - TRBV29-1 CSVEETTGEWRDTQYF TGCAGCGTTGAGGAGACCACAGGAGAATGGAGAGATACGCAGTATTTT
TRBJ2-1 TRBD2 - TRBV28 CASSLRERGMSYNEQFF TGTGCCAGCAGTTTAAGAGAGCGGGGGATGTCCTACAATGAGCAGTTCTTC
TRBJ2-1 TRBD1 - TRBV29-1 CSVGPPTGSYNEQFF TGCAGCGTGGGGCCGCCGACAGGGAGTTACAATGAGCAGTTCTTC
TRBJ1-2 - few TRBV14 CASSHLLPPGRINYGYTF TGTGCCAGCAGCCACCTTCTCCCTCCGGGACGGATTAACTATGGCTACACCTTC
TRBJ2-3 - few TRBV25-1 CASSESSSTDTQYF TGTGCCAGCAGTGAGAGCTCCAGCACAGATACGCAGTATTTT
TRBJ2-5 - few TRBV29-1 CSVGYETQYF TGCAGCGTTGGGTACGAGACCCAGTACTTC
TRBJ2-1 - - TRBV29-1 CSVNEGEAEQFF TGCAGCGTTAATGAGGGTGAAGCTGAGCAGTTCTTC
TRBJ2-3 - many TRBV7-2 CASSLVAGGGEDTQYF TGTGCCAGCAGCTTAGTAGCTGGGGGCGGAGAAGATACGCAGTATTTT